This paragraph covers one TCR beta chain sequence. The antigen is not known. Its ends do not fully match the called genes, so a read error is possible. TCRdb keeps only in-frame clones here, not all; method: immunoSEQ multiplex PCR. The top ten clones hold 0.7% to 0.85% of a sample with more than 250,000 clones, roughly 88% of them seen once. CDR1 and CDR2 (germline): SSHAT, FNYEAQ (reference sequence). CDR3 size: 15 residues. This sample is drawn from a study of cytomegalovirus exposure and HLA in healthy donors. Regarding the study as a whole: Most TCR sequences proved rare, with some public TCRs found in many donors. The tendency of first-cohort TCR clusters to co-occur in the 110 or so validation repertoires emerged from a later analysis.

The sequenced sample was PBMCs. The clonotype comes from a woman aged 18-29 years in good health and CMV-seronegative. The chain couples TRBV7-7 to TRBJ2-2, with TRBD1 matching over 9 bases. The CDR3 loop is CASSSGQGYTGELFF. CDR3 coding DNA: TGTGCTAGCAGCTCCGGACAGGGGTACACCGGGGAGCTGTTTTTT.